A selection of T cell receptor beta chains follows, all from one sample in a study of shared clonotypes between healthy human individuals. Generated by immunoSEQ multiplex PCR, the TCRdb table keeps only in-frame clones and is missing some. This sample has around 2,000,000 clones; about 95% occur once, and the top ten carry 1% to 1.5%. Sequenced material: naive CD8+ T cells sorted from blood. The receptors here all came from a man aged 18 to 29 in good health. Each CDR3 is given with its conserved first and last residue. A D gene is named only where the DNA matches it firmly. Size tells how often a clone was seen (once, few, many) or the class of an expanded clone, and some rows leave it out.

d_gene	j_gene	abundance	v_gene	CDR3nt	CDR3aa
TRBD2	TRBJ2-2	.	TRBV5-6	TGTGCCAGCAGCAAGGAAGGCGGGGGAGACACCGGGGAGCTGTTTTTT	CASSKEGGGDTGELFF
.	TRBJ2-3	.	TRBV4-3	TGCGCCAGCAGCCTCTACTACAATTTCGCAGATACGCAGTATTTT	CASSLYYNFADTQYF
TRBD1	TRBJ2-5	once	TRBV4-3	TGCGCCAGCAGCCGGGGGACAGGGGGCGGAGAGACCCAGTACTTC	CASSRGTGGGETQYF
.	TRBJ2-3	.	TRBV5-6	TGTGCCAGCAGCTTGGCGCATGGGGGACTCCCCGGAGATACGCAGTATTTT	CASSLAHGGLPGDTQYF
.	TRBJ1-2	.	TRBV9	TGTGCCAGCAGCGTAGGGGCCACGGGCTATGGCTACACCTTC	CASSVGATGYGYTF
.	TRBJ1-3	.	TRBV15	TGTGCCACCAGCAGTGAGGGGGTAGGAGGAAACACCATATATTTT	CATSSEGVGGNTIYF
.	TRBJ2-2	.	TRBV9	TGTGCCAGCAGCGAACAGGCGAACACCGGGGAGCTGTTTTTT	CASSEQANTGELFF
.	TRBJ1-3	.	TRBV14	TGTGCCAGCAGCCAGGATTGGATGGGAAACACCATATATTTT	CASSQDWMGNTIYF
.	TRBJ2-7	.	TRBV6-6	TGTGCCAGCAGTTCCCCTCCCCAGGGAACCCGGGACGAGCAGTACTTC	CASSSPPQGTRDEQYF
.	TRBJ2-7	once	TRBV5-1	TGCGCCAGCAGCTTTTTGGGGGGAGCTACGGAGCAGTACTTC	CASSFLGGATEQYF
.	TRBJ2-1	.	TRBV5-8	TGTGCCAGCAGCTTTGGGGCTGGGTCCTACAATGAGCAGTTCTTC	CASSFGAGSYNEQFF
.	TRBJ2-1	.	TRBV13	TGTGCCAGCAGCTTATCCGGCAATGAGCAGTTCTTC	CASSLSGNEQFF
.	TRBJ1-4	once	TRBV6-5	TGTGCCAGCAGCCCGGACAGTGGGGGAGAAAAACTGTTTTTT	CASSPDSGGEKLFF